This passage covers 9 T cell receptor beta chains from one sample sequenced in a study of CXCR3-negative and CXCR3-positive naive CD8 T cells. 5' RACE with UMI labels generated the TRB cDNA libraries. Reprocessing the 5' RACE reads, TCRdb reports a single entry for every CDR3 protein and omits DNA. The table lists more than 50,000 distinct CDR3 sequences. The sample taken for sequencing was naive CXCR3- CD8+ T cells from blood. Subset specified: CD45RO-CCR7+CD27+CD95- naive CD8+ T cells lacking CXCR3 (TNR3-). All receptors derive from a human donor in good health. Some clones in this sample may be carry-over from other donors' samples.

V usage is TRBV9 and J usage is TRBJ1-1; TCRdb indicates TRBD1, and absent DNA this call remains unverified. Germline V gene data show CDR1 as SGDLS and CDR2 as YYNGEE. This CDR3 spans 15 amino acids. This CDR3 is CASSPPGRPDTEAFF.

The chain is built from TRBV28 and TRBJ1-4; TCRdb's D call, TRBD1, is unchecked because there is no DNA. In germline, CDR1 is MDHEN, CDR2 SYDVKM. The CDR3 is 15 residues long. The CDR3: CASSMGQPPNEKLFF.

This chain uses TRBV6-2 or TRBV6-3 with TRBJ1-1. The CDR3 runs to 12 residues. Germline CDR1 reads MNHEY; CDR2 reads SVGEGT. CDR3 protein: CASSRLTYEAFF.

The chain carries TRBV7-3 and TRBJ2-3. Germline assignment: CDR1 SGHTA and CDR2 FQGTGA. This CDR3 region has 13 residues. This CDR3 reads CASRPHGTDTQYF.

The chain recombines TRBV27 with TRBJ1-2; TCRdb lists TRBD1, though no DNA is available to test this call. This CDR3 is built from 15 residues. Per germline, CDR1 MNHEY and CDR2 SMNVEV (reference sequence). The CDR3 is CASSSPRDGNYGYTF.

This chain's CDR3 is CSAGLAGAGSYNEQFF. The chain combines TRBV20-1 with TRBJ2-1; lacking DNA, the TRBD2 call made by TCRdb goes unchecked. The germline gives CDR1 DFQATT, CDR2 SNEGSKA (reference sequence). CDR3 length: 16 residues.

The chain combines TRBV20-1 with TRBJ2-2. Germline V CDR1 and CDR2: DFQATT, SNEGSKA (reference sequence). CDR3 length equals 13 residues. This CDR3 reads CSSHGKNTGELFF.

The chain employs TRBV23-1 and TRBJ2-3; the D gene TCRdb calls, TRBD1, cannot be checked with no DNA. TRBV23-1 is assigned to the ORF class and has an uncertain function. The CDR3 contains 17 residues. CDR3 sequence reads: CASSQLVAGRITDTQYF.

V is TRBV29-1 and J is TRBJ2-7; no DNA is available, so the TRBD1 call from TCRdb remains unchecked. The CDR3 length is 13 residues. Germline assignment: CDR1 SQVTM and CDR2 ANQGSEA. The CDR3: CSVGTTRTYEQYF.